The rows below give T cell receptor beta chains drawn from one sample of a study of identical twins. TCRdb re-analysed the 5' RACE reads in MiXCR, keeping a single row per CDR3 protein. The sample shows 1.5 million to 2 million distinct CDR3 sequences, under 35% of them seen only once. Sequencing was done on a sample of cord blood. The receptors were gathered from a newborn girl in good health. Each CDR3 is given with its conserved first and last residue. D genes are given only for firm matches. Clone size is shown for a subset of rows, as once, few, many or a class of expanded clone.

len: 16
j_gene: TRBJ2-5
d_gene: TRBD2
v_gene: TRBV27
abundance: -
CDR3nt: TGTGCCAGCAGTTCTCTAACTAGCGGGAGACGAGAGACCCAGTACTTC
CDR3aa: CASSSLTSGRRETQYF

len: 14
j_gene: TRBJ1-6
d_gene: -
v_gene: TRBV9
abundance: -
CDR3nt: TGTGCCAGCACTGCAGGGGCGAATAATTCACCCCTCCACTTT
CDR3aa: CASTAGANNSPLHF

len: 15
j_gene: TRBJ2-7
d_gene: -
v_gene: TRBV11-2
abundance: few
CDR3nt: TGTGCCAGCAGCTTAGATCTCCAGGGACTCTACGAGCAGTACTTC
CDR3aa: CASSLDLQGLYEQYF

len: 16
j_gene: TRBJ1-5
d_gene: -
v_gene: TRBV20-1
abundance: -
CDR3nt: TGCAGTGCTAGAGATTCTGGGACAAATAGCAATCAGCCCCAGCATTTT
CDR3aa: CSARDSGTNSNQPQHF

len: 15
j_gene: TRBJ2-7
d_gene: TRBD2
v_gene: TRBV7-2
abundance: -
CDR3nt: TGTGCCAGCAGTCTAGCGGGAGGGGACCACAATGAGCAGTACTTC
CDR3aa: CASSLAGGDHNEQYF

len: 16
j_gene: TRBJ1-4
d_gene: -
v_gene: TRBV2
abundance: -
CDR3nt: TGTGCCAGCAAGAAGCTCGTGTTTGCAATTAATGAAAAACTGTTTTTT
CDR3aa: CASKKLVFAINEKLFF

len: 14
j_gene: TRBJ2-5
d_gene: -
v_gene: TRBV14
abundance: -
CDR3nt: TGTGCCAGCAGCCAGACTCTGGAGTGGAAGACCCAGTACTTC
CDR3aa: CASSQTLEWKTQYF

len: 15
j_gene: TRBJ2-4
d_gene: -
v_gene: TRBV4-2
abundance: few
CDR3nt: TGTGCCAGCAGCCAAGATCCCACTAATACTAACATTCAGTACTTC
CDR3aa: CASSQDPTNTNIQYF

len: 15
j_gene: TRBJ1-5
d_gene: TRBD1
v_gene: TRBV5-1
abundance: few
CDR3nt: TGCGCCAGCAGCCAAACAGGGGCCCGCAATCAGCCCCAGCATTTT
CDR3aa: CASSQTGARNQPQHF

len: 15
j_gene: TRBJ2-7
d_gene: -
v_gene: TRBV24-1
abundance: -
CDR3nt: TGTGCCGCCAGTGATCCGCGGGACAGTTTGGGCGAGCAGTACTTC
CDR3aa: CAASDPRDSLGEQYF

len: 16
j_gene: TRBJ1-2
d_gene: -
v_gene: TRBV28
abundance: few
CDR3nt: TGTGCCAGCAGTGCCCGGTTTGCAGGGGCCAACTATGGCTACACCTTC
CDR3aa: CASSARFAGANYGYTF

len: 14
j_gene: TRBJ1-5
d_gene: -
v_gene: TRBV2
abundance: -
CDR3nt: TGTGCCAGCAGTGAAAGGGGCCTGGATCAGCCCCAGCATTTT
CDR3aa: CASSERGLDQPQHF

len: 21
j_gene: TRBJ2-4
d_gene: TRBD2
v_gene: TRBV20-1
abundance: -
CDR3nt: TGCAGTGCTAGAGATCGTGATAGCGGGGGCCTTTTTTCTATAGCCAAAAACATTCAGTACTTC
CDR3aa: CSARDRDSGGLFSIAKNIQYF